This T cell receptor (beta chain) was obtained from a study of control samples from healthy donors and cancer patients. The CDR3 length is 15 residues. V lost 4 bases and J lost 2; bases outside the gene matches: 4. Germline V gene lookup returns CDR1 MGHDK and CDR2 SYGVNS. Clones were read by immunoSEQ multiplex PCR, and TCRdb kept only the in-frame ones, dropping some. The sample includes tens of thousands of clones, approximately 80% of them seen just once. This sequence originates from a man aged 60-69 years with head and neck cancer. The V call is TRBV25-1, the J call TRBJ2-3; 9 bases line up with TRBD1. Sequenced input: PBMCs. CDR3 nucleotide sequence: TGTGCCAGCAGTGTTGGACAGGGGAACACAGATACGCAGTATTTT. Residues: CASSVGQGNTDTQYF.